The present entry profiles one T cell receptor beta chain with its context. This clonotype was detected only a few times. Its cognate antigen has yet to be identified. No quality values exist for individual bases; no much larger clone is one base distant. Explained via the paper, the treatment or condition label denotes: live attenuated yellow fever vaccine strain. At each blood-draw timepoint, two biological replicates of bulk PBMCs were obtained. A standard Ficoll-Paque protocol was used to isolate PBMCs from peripheral blood. TriZol was used to extract RNA from bulk PBMCs, from CD4 and CD8 fractions, and from dextramer-positive and dextramer-negative fractions. TCR cDNA was synthesized by 5'RACE template switching, through which a universal primer site and unique molecular identifiers were introduced. cDNA synthesis was primed from both the TCR alpha and TCR beta constant segments. Two PCR steps were used to amplify libraries, with sample barcodes and sequencing adapters being added in the second step. Sequencing of libraries was performed on Illumina HiSeq 2500 (2x100 bp) or NovaSeq (2x150 bp). In the authors' own workflow: MIGEC handled demultiplexing of reads and collapsing into UMI consensus sequences, while MiXCR performed V(D)J alignment. Using edgeR on replicate PBMC samples, clonotypes were called vaccine-responding if FDR was below 0.01 and the log2 fold change was above 5 up to day 15. Bulk clonotypes were assigned CD4 or CD8 identity according to which sequenced CD4 or CD8 repertoire held them at higher abundance. Clones were called with MiXCR by TCRdb after fastp trimmed the public reads at Q25, and only in-frame beta chains were retained. Rows are unified per CDR3 protein, each entry keeping the most common DNA and genes. The V and J calls come from TCRdb's annotation, not from the publication. This sample lists approximately 550,000 distinct CDR3 sequences; roughly 12% were detected once. Over 13% of the sample goes to the ten largest clones.

Taken from the germline V gene (reference sequence), the CDR1 and CDR2 loops are LGHDT and YNNKEL. Trimming removed 1 base from V and 5 bases from J, leaving 7 bases between the germline ends. The CDR3 numbers 13 residues from cysteine through phenylalanine. The only DNA kept is the CDR3, 39 bases in frame from the first base. This sample stems from a study of T cells after yellow fever vaccination (dated by TCRdb to the late 2010s). About the investigation overall: The SMART-Seq v4 Ultra Low Input RNA kit was used to prepare libraries from fractions with low cell numbers. To follow T-cell clones before and after primary and booster YFV17D yellow fever vaccination, bulk TCR alpha and beta repertoires were sequenced over time. Two healthy male donors made up the cohort, one aged 18 to 30 years and the other aged 30 to 39 years. Blood was collected at multiple timepoints before and after primary and secondary immunization, and bulk PBMC replicates and cell subsets were isolated.

Points the paper makes about the study in general: Most clones expanded after primary vaccination were re-detected after the booster (just under 97% of CD4 and around 86% of CD8), suggesting broad memory maintenance. The secondary T-cell response was weaker than the primary response but faster, peaking on day 5 instead of day 15. Only two donors were included in the study, so the extent to which the findings can be generalized is limited. Computational filtering was required because FACS-sorted repertoires could contain abundant contaminating clonotypes from the bulk population. A small share of clonotypes was detected in both CD4 and CD8 compartments, with the overlap likely arising from convergent recombination.

Specimen: PBMCs, collected on the day of the yellow fever booster vaccination. The sequence joins TRBV3-1 to TRBJ2-3; the D gene assignment is ambiguous. This clonotype was sampled from a man aged 25 to 40 who received the YFV17D yellow fever vaccine. The CDR3 protein sequence reads: CASSQGVEDTQYF. DNA sequence: TGTGCCAGCAGCCAAGGGGTGGAAGATACGCAGTATTTT.